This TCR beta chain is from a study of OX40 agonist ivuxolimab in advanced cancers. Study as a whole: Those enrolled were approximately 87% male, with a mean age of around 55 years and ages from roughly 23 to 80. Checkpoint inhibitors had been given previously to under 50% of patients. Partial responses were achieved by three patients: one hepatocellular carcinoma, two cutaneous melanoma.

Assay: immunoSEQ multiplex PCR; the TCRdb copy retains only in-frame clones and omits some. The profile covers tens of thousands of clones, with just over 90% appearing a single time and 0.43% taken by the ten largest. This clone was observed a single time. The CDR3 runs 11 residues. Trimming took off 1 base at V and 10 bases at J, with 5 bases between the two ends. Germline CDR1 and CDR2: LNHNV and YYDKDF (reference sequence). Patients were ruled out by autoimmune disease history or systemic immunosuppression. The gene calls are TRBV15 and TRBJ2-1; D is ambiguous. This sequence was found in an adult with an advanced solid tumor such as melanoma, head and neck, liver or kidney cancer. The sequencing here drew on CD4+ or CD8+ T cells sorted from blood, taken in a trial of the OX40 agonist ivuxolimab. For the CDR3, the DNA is TGTGCCACCAGCAGAGTAGCAGAGCAGTTCTTC. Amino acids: CATSRVAEQFF.